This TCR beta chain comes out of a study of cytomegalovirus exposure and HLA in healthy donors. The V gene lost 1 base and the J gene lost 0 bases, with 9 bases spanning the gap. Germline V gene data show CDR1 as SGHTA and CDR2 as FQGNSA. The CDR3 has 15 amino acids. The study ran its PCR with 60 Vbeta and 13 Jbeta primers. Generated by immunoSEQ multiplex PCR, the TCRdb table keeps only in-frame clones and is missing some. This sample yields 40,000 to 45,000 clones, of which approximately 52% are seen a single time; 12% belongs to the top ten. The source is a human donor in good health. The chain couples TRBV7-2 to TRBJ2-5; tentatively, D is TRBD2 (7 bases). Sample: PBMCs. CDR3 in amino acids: CASSLGGGHQETQYF. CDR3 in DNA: TGTGCCAGCAGCTTAGGGGGGGGGCACCAAGAGACCCAGTACTTC.